This entry describes one T cell receptor beta chain. Recovery meant two consecutive negative NP/OP PCR tests, professional clearance, or resolved symptoms. The data stem from a study of blood T cell repertoires in COVID-19. Across the whole study: Nucleic acid was either cDNA or gDNA, and it came from T cells, B-cell-depleted T cells, or PBMCs.

CDR1 is SEHNR, CDR2 FQNEAQ, per germline (reference sequence). Trimming removed 5 bases from V and 4 bases from J; junction bases left unmatched: 9. This CDR3 comprises 15 residues. Assay: immunoSEQ multiplex PCR; the TCRdb copy retains only in-frame clones and omits some. There are 150,000 to 170,000 clones in the sample; about 86% occur only once, and more than 5.5% lies in the top ten. This chain uses TRBV7-9 with TRBJ1-1; 8 bases align to TRBD1. The clonotype was recovered from a man aged 50 to 60 who had recovered from COVID-19. The sample was PBMCs or T cells enriched from blood (not recorded which). CDR3 DNA: TGTGCCAGCAGCATGGACAGGGTATGGGGCACTGAAGCTTTCTTT. Its translation is CASSMDRVWGTEAFF.